This T cell receptor beta chain was documented in a study of T cells in Graves' hyperthyroidism and ophthalmopathy. RNA transcripts were the template for amplifying TCR beta CDR3 regions. First-round RT-PCR with HTBI primers amplified the TCR CDR3 region. TCRdb analysed the multiplex PCR reads with MiXCR anew, one entry per CDR3 protein. The sample gives roughly 290,000 distinct CDR3 sequences, over 15% of which show up once; approximately 60% is in the top ten. This CDR3 contains 13 residues. With 5 bases removed from V and 4 bases from J, the gap between germline ends came to 9 bases. The material sequenced was blood. The TCR sequence derives from a woman aged 55-69 years with Graves' ophthalmopathy. This chain joins TRBV12-3 or TRBV12-4 and TRBJ2-1, with a possible D match to TRBD2 (6 bases). CDR3 region: CASSRAGYNEQFF. In DNA, the CDR3 is TGTGCCAGCAGTAGGGCGGGATACAATGAGCAGTTCTTC.